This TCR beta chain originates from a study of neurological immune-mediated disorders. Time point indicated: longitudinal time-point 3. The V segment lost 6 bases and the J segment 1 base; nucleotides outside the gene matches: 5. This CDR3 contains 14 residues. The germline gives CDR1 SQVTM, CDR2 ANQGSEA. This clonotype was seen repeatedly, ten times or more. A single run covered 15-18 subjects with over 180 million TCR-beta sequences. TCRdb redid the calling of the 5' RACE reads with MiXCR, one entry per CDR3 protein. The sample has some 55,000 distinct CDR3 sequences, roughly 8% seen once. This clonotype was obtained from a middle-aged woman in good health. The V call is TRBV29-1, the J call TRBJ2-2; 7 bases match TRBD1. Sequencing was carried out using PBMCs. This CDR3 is CSVVGTENTGELFF. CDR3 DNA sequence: TGCAGCGTCGTGGGGACAGAGAACACCGGGGAGCTGTTTTTT.